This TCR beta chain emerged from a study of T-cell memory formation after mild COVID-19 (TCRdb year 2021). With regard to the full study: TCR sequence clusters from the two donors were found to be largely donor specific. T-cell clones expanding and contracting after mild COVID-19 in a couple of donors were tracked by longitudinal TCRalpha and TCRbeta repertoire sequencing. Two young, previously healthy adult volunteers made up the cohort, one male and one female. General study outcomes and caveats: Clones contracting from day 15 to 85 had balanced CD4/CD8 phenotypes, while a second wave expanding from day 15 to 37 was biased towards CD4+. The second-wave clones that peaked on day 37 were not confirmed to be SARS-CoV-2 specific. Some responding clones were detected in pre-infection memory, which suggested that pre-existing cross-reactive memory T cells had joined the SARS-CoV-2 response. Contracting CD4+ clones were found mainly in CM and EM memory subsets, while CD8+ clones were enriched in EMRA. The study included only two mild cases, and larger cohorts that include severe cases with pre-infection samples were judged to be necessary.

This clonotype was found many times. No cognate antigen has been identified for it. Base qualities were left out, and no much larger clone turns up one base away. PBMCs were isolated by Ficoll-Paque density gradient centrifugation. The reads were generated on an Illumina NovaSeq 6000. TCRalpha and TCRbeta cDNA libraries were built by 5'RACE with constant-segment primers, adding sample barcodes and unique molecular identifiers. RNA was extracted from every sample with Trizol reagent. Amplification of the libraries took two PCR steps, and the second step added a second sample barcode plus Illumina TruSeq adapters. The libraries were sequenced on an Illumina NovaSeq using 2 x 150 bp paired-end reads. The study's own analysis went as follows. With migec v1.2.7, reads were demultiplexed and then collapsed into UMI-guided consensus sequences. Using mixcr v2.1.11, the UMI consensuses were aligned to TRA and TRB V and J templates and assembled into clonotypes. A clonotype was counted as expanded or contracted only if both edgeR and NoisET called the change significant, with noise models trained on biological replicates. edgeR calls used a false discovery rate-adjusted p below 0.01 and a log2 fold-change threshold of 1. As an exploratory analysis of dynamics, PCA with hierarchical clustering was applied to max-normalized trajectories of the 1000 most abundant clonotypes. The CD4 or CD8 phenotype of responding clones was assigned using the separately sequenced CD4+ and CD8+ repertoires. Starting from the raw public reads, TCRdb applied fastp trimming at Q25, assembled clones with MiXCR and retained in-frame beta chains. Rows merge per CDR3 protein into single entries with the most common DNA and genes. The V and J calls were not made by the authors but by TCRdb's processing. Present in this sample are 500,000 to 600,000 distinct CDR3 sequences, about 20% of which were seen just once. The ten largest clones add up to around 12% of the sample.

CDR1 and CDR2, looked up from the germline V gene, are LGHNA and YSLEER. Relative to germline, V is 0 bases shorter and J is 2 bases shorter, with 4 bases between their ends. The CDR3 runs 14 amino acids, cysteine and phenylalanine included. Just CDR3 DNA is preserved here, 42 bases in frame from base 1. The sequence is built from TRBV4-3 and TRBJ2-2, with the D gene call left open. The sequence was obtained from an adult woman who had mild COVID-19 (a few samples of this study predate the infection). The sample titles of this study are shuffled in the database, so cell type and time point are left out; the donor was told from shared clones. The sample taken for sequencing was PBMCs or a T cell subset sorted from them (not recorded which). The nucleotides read TGCGCCAGCAGCCAAGACCCCAACACCGGGGAGCTGTTTTTT. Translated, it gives CASSQDPNTGELFF.